The 21 T cell receptor beta chains in this list originate from one sample, sequenced in a study of cytomegalovirus exposure and HLA in healthy donors (dated by TCRdb to between 2016 and 2019). Library preparation employed the immunoSEQ multiplex PCR assay. For the multiplex PCR, a mixture combining 60 forward primers for TCR Vbeta segments and 13 reverse primers for TCR Jbeta segments was used. Sourced from immuneACCESS, this table was stored by TCRdb with only in-frame sequences that have V and J called. A share of the clones is absent; for the studies checked, an unresolved V gene accounts for under half, and the remainder has no known explanation. This sample's listing comprises 100,000 to 150,000 clones. Roughly 1% of the sample is taken by the ten largest. The sequenced material came from PBMCs. The receptors were sampled from a man between 18 and 29 years old in good health and CMV-seronegative.

The V gene is TRBV5-1, the J gene TRBJ1-4; 8 bases line up with TRBD1. Unmatched junction bases numbered 8, after V lost 4 bases and J lost 3 bases. CDR3 length: 16 amino acids. Germline CDR1 is SGHRS and CDR2 is YFSETQ. The CDR3 bases are TGCGCCAGCAGCCTGCAGGGGGCGCAGGCTAATGAAAAACTGTTTTTT. The encoded protein is CASSLQGAQANEKLFF.

The chain combines TRBV10-3 with TRBJ2-7, with 9 positions matching TRBD2. The CDR3 extends over 15 amino acids. V gave up 7 bases and J gave up 3 bases; unmatched junction bases: 10. The germline gives CDR1 ENHRY, CDR2 SYGVKD. CDR3 sequence reads: CAITEASGASYEQYF. CDR3 DNA sequence: TGTGCCATCACGGAAGCTAGCGGGGCTAGCTACGAGCAGTACTTC.

This chain links TRBV5-1 with TRBJ2-7; 8 nucleotides match TRBD1. Germline V CDR1 and CDR2: SGHRS, YFSETQ. The CDR3 covers 17 residues. The trim removed 4 bases at V and 2 bases at J, leaving 14 bases unmatched. The CDR3 nucleotides read TGCGCCAGCAGCCACCCCCCGAAGGGACAGGTTACCTACGAGCAGTACTTC. It yields the protein CASSHPPKGQVTYEQYF. Full variable domain (rest looked up from reference TRBV5-1 and TRBJ2-7): KAGVTQTPRYLIKTRGQQVTLSCSPISGHRSVSWYQQTPGQGLQFLFEYFSETQRNKGNFPGRFSGRQFSNSRSEMNVSTLELGDSALYLCASSHPPKGQVTYEQYFGPGTRLTVT.

The chain is built from TRBV11-3 and TRBJ2-3; the match to TRBD2 covers 16 bases. The V and J ends lost 4 bases and 4 bases, in that order; junction bases with no gene match: 5. The germline V gene has CDR1 SGHNT and CDR2 YENEEA. This CDR3 is 17 amino acids long. This CDR3 is CASSSGTSGRESDTQYF. The DNA for the CDR3 is TGTGCCAGCAGCTCGGGGACTAGCGGGAGGGAATCAGATACGCAGTATTTT.

A word on this clone: Different DNA sequences within this sample yield the same CDR3. V gene TRBV29-1 combines with J gene TRBJ1-2, with D maybe TRBD1 (5 bases). CDR1 and CDR2 from the germline V gene are SQVTM and ANQGSEA. The CDR3 has 11 residues. V was clipped by 4 bases and J by 8 bases, with 11 bases between them. CDR3 region: CSVGGREGYTF. CDR3 DNA: TGCAGCGTTGGAGGCAGGGAAGGCTACACCTTC.

V usage is TRBV5-1 and J usage is TRBJ2-3, with D tentatively TRBD2 (6 bases). The CDR3 contains 14 residues. V shed 1 base and J shed 2 bases, with 8 bases lying between them. Germline-derived CDR1 and CDR2 are SGHRS and YFSETQ. CDR3 in amino acids: CASSLPGDTDTQYF. CDR3 DNA sequence: TGCGCCAGCAGCTTGCCGGGAGACACAGATACGCAGTATTTT.

The chain carries TRBV29-1 and TRBJ2-7; 15 nucleotides align to TRBD2. This CDR3 has 16 residues. V shed 0 bases and J 3 bases; nucleotides not matched to a gene: 3. CDR1 is SQVTM and CDR2 is ANQGSEA in the germline V gene. CDR3 protein: CSVEDGTSGRNYEQYF. In DNA, the CDR3 is TGCAGCGTTGAAGATGGGACTAGCGGGAGGAACTACGAGCAGTACTTC.

This sequence joins TRBV6-1 and TRBJ1-1; D ambiguous. The ends were cut back, 1 base at V and 1 base at J, with 7 bases in the middle. Germline V CDR1 and CDR2: MNHNS, SASEGT. CDR3 length equals 14 residues. The CDR3 sequence is CASSEVRKNTEAFF. DNA of the CDR3: TGTGCCAGCAGTGAAGTGCGCAAGAACACTGAAGCTTTCTTT.

J is TRBJ2-7 and V is TRBV30; a weak D match, TRBD1 (5 bases). The V gene's germline CDR1 is GTSNPN and CDR2 SVGIG (reference sequence). Trimming cost V 1 base and J 6 bases, with 7 bases left between them. The CDR3 covers 11 residues. The CDR3 here is CAWSAGAEQYF. In DNA form, the CDR3 reads TGTGCCTGGAGTGCTGGGGCCGAGCAGTACTTC.

This chain joins TRBV19 and TRBJ1-1; 7 bases fit TRBD1. Losses at the gene ends were 1 base for V and 6 bases for J; bases not matched to a gene: 2. The CDR3 has 13 amino acids. Per the germline V gene, CDR1 is LNHDA and CDR2 is SQIVND (reference sequence). Here the CDR3 reads CASSIGTGAEAFF. CDR3 DNA sequence: TGTGCCAGTAGTATAGGAACAGGGGCTGAAGCTTTCTTT. The full variable domain, rest sourced from reference TRBV19 and TRBJ1-1, is DGGITQSPKYLFRKEGQNVTLSCEQNLNHDAMYWYRQDPGQGLRLIYYSQIVNDFQKGDIAEGYSVSREKKESFPLTVTSAQKNPTAFYLCASSIGTGAEAFFGQGTRLTVV.

The chain combines TRBV5-6 with TRBJ2-1; 12 nucleotides align to TRBD1. This CDR3 spans 14 amino acids. The germline V gene encodes CDR1 SGHDT and CDR2 YYEEEE. The ends lost 6 bases at V and 6 bases at J; junction bases unmatched: 4. For the CDR3, the DNA is TGTGCCAGCACCCCGGGACAGGGGGCCAATGAGCAGTTCTTC. This sequence encodes CASTPGQGANEQFF.

V usage is TRBV2 and J usage is TRBJ1-2, with 8 bases fitting TRBD1. Germline CDR1 is SNHLY and CDR2 is FYNNEI. The CDR3 sequence is 18 residues long. Trimming cost V 4 bases and J 0 bases; bases outside gene matches: 13. The CDR3: CASSGGGQALSPNYGYTF. The CDR3 DNA reads TGTGCCAGCAGTGGGGGGGGACAGGCTCTCTCGCCTAACTATGGCTACACCTTC.

The chain links TRBV7-9 to TRBJ1-1, with D possibly being TRBD1 (5 bases). This CDR3 has 14 amino acids. V lost 1 base and J 1 base, leaving 7 bases between the germline ends. Germline V gene sequence: CDR1 SEHNR, CDR2 FQNEAQ (reference sequence). CDR3 nucleotide sequence: TGTGCCAGCAGCTTAGTAGGGGAGAACACTGAAGCTTTCTTT. Encoded protein: CASSLVGENTEAFF.

The V gene is TRBV5-4, the J gene TRBJ2-1; D might be TRBD1 (6 bases). The CDR3 contains 14 residues. From germline, CDR1 is SGHNT and CDR2 YYREEE (reference sequence). Trimming removed 2 bases from V and 6 bases from J, with 12 bases in between. The CDR3 protein is CASSFMAGVNEQFF. The CDR3 nucleotides read TGTGCCAGCAGCTTTATGGCAGGGGTCAATGAGCAGTTCTTC.

V is TRBV19 and J is TRBJ2-7; TRBD1 matches 9 bases. CDR1 and CDR2 from the germline V gene are LNHDA and SQIVND (reference sequence). V trimming: 2 bases; J trimming: 4 bases; junction bases outside the gene matches: 3. CDR3 length equals 14 residues. Here the CDR3 DNA reads TGTGCCAGTAGTATAAAACAGGGGGCTTACGAGCAGTACTTC. It yields the protein CASSIKQGAYEQYF.

The chain carries TRBV11-2 and TRBJ2-7; 14 bases agree with TRBD2. The CDR3 consists of 16 residues. CDR1 is SGHAT, CDR2 FQNNGV, per germline. The V gene end was trimmed by 1 base and the J gene end by 9 bases; junction bases not matched to a gene: 8. In DNA, the CDR3 is TGTGCCAGCAGCTTAGTGACTAGCGGGAGGGCAGGGGGGCAGTACTTC. Residues: CASSLVTSGRAGGQYF.

CDR3 loop: CASSHHTGGSSNTEAFF. CDR3 DNA: TGCGCCAGCAGTCATCACACAGGGGGCTCGTCGAACACTGAAGCTTTCTTT. This chain connects TRBV23-1 to TRBJ1-1; 9 bases are shared with TRBD1. TRBV23-1 is assigned to the ORF class and has an uncertain function. CDR3 size: 17 residues. V lost 3 bases to trimming and J lost 1 base; unmatched junction nucleotides: 9.

As for this clone: Additional DNA sequences in this sample encode the identical CDR3. The chain is built from TRBV6-5 and TRBJ1-1, with 7 positions matching TRBD1. V lost 9 bases and J lost 1; bases outside the gene matches: 2. The CDR3 extends over 12 amino acids. Germline CDR1 and CDR2: MNHEY and SVGAGI. The CDR3 region has the DNA TGTGCCAGTCACAGGGGGAACACTGAAGCTTTCTTT. Its protein product is CASHRGNTEAFF.

The rearrangement links TRBV9 to TRBJ2-1; 10 bases line up with TRBD2. V lost 2 bases to trimming and J lost 0 bases; unmatched junction nucleotides: 2. This CDR3 has 16 residues. From germline, CDR1 is SGDLS and CDR2 YYNGEE. DNA of the CDR3: TGTGCCAGCAGCGTCCTAGCGGGGGCCTCCTACAATGAGCAGTTCTTC. Amino acid sequence: CASSVLAGASYNEQFF.

CDR3 coding DNA: TGTGCCAGCAGCGTAGATGGGCCAGGGTTATCCTACGAGCAGTACTTC. Translating it yields CASSVDGPGLSYEQYF. V gene TRBV9 combines with J gene TRBJ2-7, with D possibly matching TRBD1 (5 bases). There are 16 residues in the CDR3. Germline V gives CDR1 SGDLS, CDR2 YYNGEE. V was shortened by 0 bases and J by 1 base, with 14 bases between the two germline ends.

V usage is TRBV5-1 and J usage is TRBJ2-3; 7 bases map to TRBD2. This CDR3 comprises 18 residues. Germline-derived CDR1 and CDR2 are SGHRS and YFSETQ. Losses at the gene ends were 0 bases for V and 6 bases for J; bases not matched to a gene: 16. For the CDR3, the DNA is TGCGCCAGCAGCTTGGGAATGGGGGGGGGAAGAATTTCTGATACGCAGTATTTT. Its translation is CASSLGMGGGRISDTQYF.